This record covers a single T cell receptor beta chain. Its antigen is not known. V lost 4 bases, J lost 2 bases, and 4 bases stayed unmatched. This CDR3 region has 14 residues. The V gene's germline CDR1 is SGHAT and CDR2 FQNNGV. The data belong to a study of PD-1 blockade in mismatch repair-deficient tumors. On the study more broadly: Patients had 12 mismatch repair-deficient cancer types and were previously treated and progressing.

Whole-study results and caveats: After pembrolizumab, tumor-resident clones rose rapidly, then generally contracted before radiologic responses.

Generated by immunoSEQ multiplex PCR, the TCRdb table keeps only in-frame clones and is missing some. The table lists roughly 50,000 clones, more than 65% of them singletons. The chain joins TRBV11-2 to TRBJ2-5; 7 bases agree with TRBD2. The starting material was peripheral blood, obtained around 19 weeks after starting pembrolizumab. This sequence was found in an adult with mismatch repair-deficient cancer. The CDR3 region is CASSSGGMQETQYF. CDR3 sequence (DNA): TGTGCCAGCAGCTCCGGGGGGATGCAAGAGACCCAGTACTTC. Looking up the rest from reference TRBV11-2 and TRBJ2-5 gives the full variable domain: EAGVAQSPRYKIIEKRQSVAFWCNPISGHATLYWYQQILGQGPKLLIQFQNNGVVDDSQLPKDRFSAERLKGVDSTLKIQPAKLEDSAVYLCASSSGGMQETQYFGPGTRLLVL.